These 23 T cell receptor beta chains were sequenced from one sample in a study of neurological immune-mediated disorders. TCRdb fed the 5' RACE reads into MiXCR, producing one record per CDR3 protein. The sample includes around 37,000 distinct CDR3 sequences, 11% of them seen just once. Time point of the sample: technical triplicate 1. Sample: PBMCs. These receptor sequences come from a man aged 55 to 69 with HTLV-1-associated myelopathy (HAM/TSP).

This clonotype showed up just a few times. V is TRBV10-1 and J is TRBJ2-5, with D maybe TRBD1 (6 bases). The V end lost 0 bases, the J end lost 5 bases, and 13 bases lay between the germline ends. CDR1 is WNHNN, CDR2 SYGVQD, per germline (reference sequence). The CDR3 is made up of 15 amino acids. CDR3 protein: CASSESGGKWETQYF. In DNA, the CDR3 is TGCGCCAGCAGTGAGTCTGGGGGCAAGTGGGAGACCCAGTACTTC.

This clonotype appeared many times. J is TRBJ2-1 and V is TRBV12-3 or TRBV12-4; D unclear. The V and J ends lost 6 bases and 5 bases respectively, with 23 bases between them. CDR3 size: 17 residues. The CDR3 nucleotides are TGTGCCAGCAGGCCAACCACGACGGTTGCCCTGAACAATGAGCAGTTCTTC. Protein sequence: CASRPTTTVALNNEQFF.

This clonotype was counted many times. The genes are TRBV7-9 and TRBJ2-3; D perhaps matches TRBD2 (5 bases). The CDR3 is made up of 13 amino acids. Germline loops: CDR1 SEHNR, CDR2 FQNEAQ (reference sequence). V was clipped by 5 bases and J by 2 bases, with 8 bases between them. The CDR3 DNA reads TGTGCCAGCAGCCTCCGGGACACAGATACGCAGTATTTT. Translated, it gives CASSLRDTDTQYF.

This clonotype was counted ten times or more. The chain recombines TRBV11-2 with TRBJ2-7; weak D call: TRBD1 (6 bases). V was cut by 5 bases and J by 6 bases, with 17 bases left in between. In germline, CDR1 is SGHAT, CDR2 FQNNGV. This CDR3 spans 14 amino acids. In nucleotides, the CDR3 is TGTGCCAGCAGCCGTTTACAGGGTAGGGGCGAGCAGTACTTC. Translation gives CASSRLQGRGEQYF.

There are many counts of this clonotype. The CDR3 DNA follows: TGCGCCAGCAGCCGGGACGGGGTGAACACCGGGGAGCTGTTTTTT. Translating it yields CASSRDGVNTGELFF. The chain joins TRBV5-1 to TRBJ2-2; either TRBD1 or TRBD2 may fit D (5 bases each). The germline V and J ends were trimmed by 4 bases and 1 base, with 11 bases remaining between them. Germline values: CDR1 SGHRS, CDR2 YFSETQ. CDR3 length: 15 residues.

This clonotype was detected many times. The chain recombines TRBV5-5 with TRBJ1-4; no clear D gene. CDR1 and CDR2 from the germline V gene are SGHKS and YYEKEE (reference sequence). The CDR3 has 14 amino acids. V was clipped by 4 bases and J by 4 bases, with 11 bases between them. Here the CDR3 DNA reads TGTGCCAGCAGCCAAGGGTGGGGTAATGAAAAACTGTTTTTT. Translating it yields CASSQGWGNEKLFF.

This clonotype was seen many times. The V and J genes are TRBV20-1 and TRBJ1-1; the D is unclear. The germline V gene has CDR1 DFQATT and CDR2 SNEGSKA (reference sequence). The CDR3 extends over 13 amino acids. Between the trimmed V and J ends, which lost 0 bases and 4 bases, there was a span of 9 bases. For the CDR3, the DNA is TGCAGTGCTAGAGATCCCCCCAGCACTGAAGCTTTCTTT. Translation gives CSARDPPSTEAFF.

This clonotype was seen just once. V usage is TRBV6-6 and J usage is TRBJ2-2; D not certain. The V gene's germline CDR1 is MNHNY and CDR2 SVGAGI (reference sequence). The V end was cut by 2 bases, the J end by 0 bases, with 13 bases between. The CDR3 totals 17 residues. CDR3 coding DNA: TGTGCCAGCAGTTACCCTAGAGGCAGACCGAACACCGGGGAGCTGTTTTTT. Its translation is CASSYPRGRPNTGELFF.

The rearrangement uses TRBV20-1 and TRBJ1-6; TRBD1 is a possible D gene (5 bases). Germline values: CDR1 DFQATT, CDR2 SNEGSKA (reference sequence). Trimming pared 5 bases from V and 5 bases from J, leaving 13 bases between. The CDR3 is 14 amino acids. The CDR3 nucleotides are TGCAGTGCTGCCAGGGTGCGGGATAATTCACCCCTCCACTTT. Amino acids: CSAARVRDNSPLHF.

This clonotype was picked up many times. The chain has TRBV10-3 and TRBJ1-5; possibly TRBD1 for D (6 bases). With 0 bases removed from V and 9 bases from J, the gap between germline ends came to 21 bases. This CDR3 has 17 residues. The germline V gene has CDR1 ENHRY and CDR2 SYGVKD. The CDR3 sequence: CAISESISSTGPRPQHF. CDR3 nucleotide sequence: TGTGCCATCAGTGAGTCGATATCTTCAACAGGGCCGAGGCCCCAGCATTTT.

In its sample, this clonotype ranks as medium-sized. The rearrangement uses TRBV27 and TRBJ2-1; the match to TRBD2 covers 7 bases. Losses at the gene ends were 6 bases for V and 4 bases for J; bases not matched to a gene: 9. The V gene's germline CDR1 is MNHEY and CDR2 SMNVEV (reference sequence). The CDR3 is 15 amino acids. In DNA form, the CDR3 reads TGTGCCAGCAGGGGCGGGAGTAGGGGATACAATGAGCAGTTCTTC. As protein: CASRGGSRGYNEQFF.

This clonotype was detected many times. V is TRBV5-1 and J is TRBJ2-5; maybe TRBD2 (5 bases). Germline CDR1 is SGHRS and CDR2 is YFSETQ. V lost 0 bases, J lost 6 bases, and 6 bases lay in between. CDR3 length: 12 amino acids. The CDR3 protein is CASSLAGKTQYF. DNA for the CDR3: TGCGCCAGCAGCTTGGCCGGGAAGACCCAGTACTTC.

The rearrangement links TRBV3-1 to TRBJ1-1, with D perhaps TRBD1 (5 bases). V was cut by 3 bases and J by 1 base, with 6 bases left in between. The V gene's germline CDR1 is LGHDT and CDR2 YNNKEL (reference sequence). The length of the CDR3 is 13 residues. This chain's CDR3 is CASSQGGNTEAFF. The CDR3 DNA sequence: TGTGCCAGCAGCCAGGGGGGGAACACTGAAGCTTTCTTT.

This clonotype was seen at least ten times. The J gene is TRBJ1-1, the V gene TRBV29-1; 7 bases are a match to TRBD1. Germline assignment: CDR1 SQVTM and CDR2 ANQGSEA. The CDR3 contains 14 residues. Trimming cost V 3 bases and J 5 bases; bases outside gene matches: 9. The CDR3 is CSVEVRGRGTEAFF. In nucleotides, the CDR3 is TGCAGCGTTGAGGTCAGGGGGAGAGGGACTGAAGCTTTCTTT.

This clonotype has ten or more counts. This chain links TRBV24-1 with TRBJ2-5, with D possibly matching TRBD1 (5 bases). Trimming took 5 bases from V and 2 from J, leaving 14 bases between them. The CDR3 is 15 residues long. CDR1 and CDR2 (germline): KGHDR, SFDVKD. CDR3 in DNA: TGTGCCACCAGTGCTGTTGACAGCCAACAAGAGACCCAGTACTTC. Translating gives CATSAVDSQQETQYF.

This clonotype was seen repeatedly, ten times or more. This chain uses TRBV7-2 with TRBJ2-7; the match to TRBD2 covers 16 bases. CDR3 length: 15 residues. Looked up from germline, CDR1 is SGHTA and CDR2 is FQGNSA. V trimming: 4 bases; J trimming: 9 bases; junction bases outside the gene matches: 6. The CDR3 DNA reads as TGTGCCAGCAGCTCAGGGACTAGCGGGAGGGTCTCGCAGTACTTC. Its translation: CASSSGTSGRVSQYF.

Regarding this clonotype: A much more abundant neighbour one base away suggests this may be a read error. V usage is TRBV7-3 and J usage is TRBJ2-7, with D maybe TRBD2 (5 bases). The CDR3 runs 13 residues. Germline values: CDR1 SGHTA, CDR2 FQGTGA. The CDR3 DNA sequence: TGTGCCAGAAGCTTAAATCCGGGGTACGAGCAGTACTTC. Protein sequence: CARSLNPGYEQYF.

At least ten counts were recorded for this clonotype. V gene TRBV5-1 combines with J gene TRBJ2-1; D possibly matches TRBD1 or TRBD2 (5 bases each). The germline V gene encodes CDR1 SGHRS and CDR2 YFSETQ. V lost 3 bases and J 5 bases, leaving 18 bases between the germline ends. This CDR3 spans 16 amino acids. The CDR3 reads CASSSAGAARNNEQFF. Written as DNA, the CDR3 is TGCGCCAGCAGCTCCGCCGGGGCGGCCCGTAACAATGAGCAGTTCTTC. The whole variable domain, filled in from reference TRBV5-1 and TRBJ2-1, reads KAGVTQTPRYLIKTRGQQVTLSCSPISGHRSVSWYQQTPGQGLQFLFEYFSETQRNKGNFPGRFSGRQFSNSRSEMNVSTLELGDSALYLCASSSAGAARNNEQFFGPGTRLTVL.

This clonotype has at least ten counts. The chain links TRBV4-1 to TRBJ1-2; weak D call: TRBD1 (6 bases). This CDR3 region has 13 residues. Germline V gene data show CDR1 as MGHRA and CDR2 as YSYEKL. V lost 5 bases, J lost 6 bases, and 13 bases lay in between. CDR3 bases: TGCGCCAGCAGCTCAACCGGGGGGCATGGCTACACCTTC. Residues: CASSSTGGHGYTF.

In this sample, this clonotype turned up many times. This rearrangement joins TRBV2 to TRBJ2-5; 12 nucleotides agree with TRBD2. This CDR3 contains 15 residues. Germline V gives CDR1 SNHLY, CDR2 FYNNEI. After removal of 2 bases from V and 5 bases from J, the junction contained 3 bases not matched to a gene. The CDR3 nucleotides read TGTGCCAGCAGTGAAACAGGGACTAGCGGGGAGACCCAGTACTTC. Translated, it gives CASSETGTSGETQYF.

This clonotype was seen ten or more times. The CDR3 DNA is TGTGCCAGCAGTGAATTGGGCGGGAACACCGGGGAGCTGTTTTTT. As protein: CASSELGGNTGELFF. V and J are TRBV6-1 and TRBJ2-2; D ambiguous. Germline values: CDR1 MNHNS, CDR2 SASEGT. This CDR3 comprises 15 residues. Deletions cut 2 bases from V and 1 base from J, with 8 bases between.

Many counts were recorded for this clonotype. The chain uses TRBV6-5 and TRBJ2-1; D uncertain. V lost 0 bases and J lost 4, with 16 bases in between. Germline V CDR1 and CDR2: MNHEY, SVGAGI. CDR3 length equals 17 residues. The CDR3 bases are TGTGCCAGCAGTTACTCCCGGCCGCAGACCTCTTACAATGAGCAGTTCTTC. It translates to CASSYSRPQTSYNEQFF.

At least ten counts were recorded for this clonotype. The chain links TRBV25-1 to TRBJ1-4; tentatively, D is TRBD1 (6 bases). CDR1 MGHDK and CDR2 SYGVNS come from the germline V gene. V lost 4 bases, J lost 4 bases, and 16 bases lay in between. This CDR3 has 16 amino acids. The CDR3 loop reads CASSVSGARGNEKLFF. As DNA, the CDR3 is TGTGCCAGCAGTGTATCAGGGGCCAGAGGTAATGAAAAACTGTTTTTT.